This TCR beta chain emerged from a study of preoperative IRX-2 immunotherapy in early breast cancer. CDR1 is LNHDA and CDR2 is SQIVND in the germline V gene (reference sequence). CDR3 size: 15 residues. J lost 6 bases, V lost 2 bases, and 4 bases had no gene match. As to treatment: preoperative locoregional IRX-2 cytokine immunotherapy. This phase Ib study tested locoregional IRX-2 cytokine immunotherapy given before surgery. Sequencing was performed with immunoSEQ multiplex PCR; in TCRdb, only in-frame clones are kept and a portion is missing. Of 20,000 to 30,000 clones listed, approximately 90% are singletons.

Specimen: tumor tissue, collected after IRX-2 immunotherapy. The sequence was collected from a human donor with breast cancer. The chain joins TRBV19 to TRBJ2-1; 10 bases fit TRBD2. CDR3 nucleotides: TGTGCCAGTAGTATACCAGCGGGGGGGATCAATGAGCAGTTCTTC. It specifies CASSIPAGGINEQFF.